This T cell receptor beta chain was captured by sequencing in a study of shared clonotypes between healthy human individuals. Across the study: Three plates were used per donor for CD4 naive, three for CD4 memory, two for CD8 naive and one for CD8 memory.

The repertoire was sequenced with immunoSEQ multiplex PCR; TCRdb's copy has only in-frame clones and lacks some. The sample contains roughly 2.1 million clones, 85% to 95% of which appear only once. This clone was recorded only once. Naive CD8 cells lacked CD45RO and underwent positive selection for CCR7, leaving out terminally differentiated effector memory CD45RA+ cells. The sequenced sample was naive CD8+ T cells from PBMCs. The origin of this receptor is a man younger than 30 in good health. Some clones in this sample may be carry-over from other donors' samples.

Written as DNA, the CDR3 is TGTGCCAGCAGCTTATCCAGGGGGATCCGAACCTCCTACAATGAGCAGTTCTTC. Protein: CASSLSRGIRTSYNEQFF. The chain employs TRBV13 and TRBJ2-1; 7 nucleotides line up with TRBD1. Trimming removed 2 bases from V and 0 bases from J; junction bases left unmatched: 10. Looked up from germline, CDR1 is PRHDT and CDR2 is FYEKMQ (reference sequence). The CDR3 contains 18 residues.